This TCR beta chain was profiled in a study of T-cell reconstitution after alpha-beta-depleted transplantation in children. General study findings and limits: About two months after transplant, alpha-beta T cells reportedly came from several hundred expanded graft clones. A year had passed since transplant, and T-cell counts and diversity by then came mostly from newly produced T cells. Surviving recipient T cells and thymic progenitors produced the high day-60 TCRbeta diversity seen in some patients.

Molecular barcoding with unique molecular identifiers was used for the TCRbeta library. TCRdb analysed the PCR reads with MiXCR anew, one entry per CDR3 protein. The table includes about 58,000 distinct CDR3 sequences, approximately 43% detected once. As to this clonotype: Its target is not known.

Material: PBMCs, mostly from graft donor cells, obtained 360 days after TCRalphabeta/CD19-depleted stem cell transplant. The origin of this receptor is a male patient between 5 and 17 years old who had a stem cell transplant for acute lymphoblastic leukemia, so the T cells may come from the graft donor.

For the CDR3, the DNA is TGTGCCAGCAGTTACCAGGTTTGGACCGGGGAGCTGTTTTTT. Amino acids: CASSYQVWTGELFF. The V call is TRBV6-5, the J call TRBJ2-2; D gene unclear. The germline V and J ends were trimmed by 2 bases and 5 bases, with 9 bases remaining between them. Germline values: CDR1 MNHEY, CDR2 SVGAGI. The CDR3 is 14 amino acids.